This TCR beta chain was identified in a study of cytomegalovirus exposure and HLA in healthy donors. Study at large: The early release's HLA-typed donors yielded 70 million to 85 million unique TCRs.

The PCR used 60 Vbeta and 13 Jbeta primers. Profiling relied on immunoSEQ multiplex PCR, and the TCRdb table lists in-frame clones only, not all of them. The data hold 140,000 to 150,000 clones, with around 72% observed a single time. Regarding this clone: No antigen is known for it.

The CDR3 spans 16 residues. The germline V gene encodes CDR1 SGHRS and CDR2 YFSETQ. V trimming: 3 bases; J trimming: 4 bases; junction bases outside the gene matches: 9. Study observations and caveats: In a later analysis, an Asian-associated ancestry cluster reportedly showed fewer N-insertions than the approximately 670-donor mean.

The chain recombines TRBV5-1 with TRBJ2-5; TRBD1 agrees at 10 bases. Sequencing was carried out using PBMCs. This clonotype originated in a middle-aged man in good health and CMV-seronegative. CDR3: CASSSPTGGLGETQYF. DNA for the CDR3: TGCGCCAGCAGCTCACCGACAGGGGGCCTGGGAGAGACCCAGTACTTC.